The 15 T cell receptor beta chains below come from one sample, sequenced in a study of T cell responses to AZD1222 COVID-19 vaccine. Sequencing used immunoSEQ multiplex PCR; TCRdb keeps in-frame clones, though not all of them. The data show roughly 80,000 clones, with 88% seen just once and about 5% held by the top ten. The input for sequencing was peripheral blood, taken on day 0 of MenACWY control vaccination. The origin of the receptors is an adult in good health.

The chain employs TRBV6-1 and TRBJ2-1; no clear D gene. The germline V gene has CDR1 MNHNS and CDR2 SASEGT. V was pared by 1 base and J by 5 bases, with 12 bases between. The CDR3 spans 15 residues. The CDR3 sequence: CASSEGKGWDNEQFF. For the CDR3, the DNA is TGTGCCAGCAGTGAAGGGAAAGGTTGGGACAATGAGCAGTTCTTC.

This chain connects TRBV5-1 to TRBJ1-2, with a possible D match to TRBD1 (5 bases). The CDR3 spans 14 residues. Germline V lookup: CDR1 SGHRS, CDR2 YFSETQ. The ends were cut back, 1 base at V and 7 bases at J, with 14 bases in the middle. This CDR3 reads CASSLSEGLGGYTF. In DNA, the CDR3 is TGCGCCAGCAGCTTGTCAGAGGGGCTGGGTGGCTACACCTTC.

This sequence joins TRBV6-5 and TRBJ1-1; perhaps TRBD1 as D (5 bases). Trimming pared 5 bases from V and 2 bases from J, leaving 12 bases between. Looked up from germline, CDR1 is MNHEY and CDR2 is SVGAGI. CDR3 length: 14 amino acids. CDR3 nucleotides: TGTGCCAGCAGTCGACAGCTCCGCAACACTGAAGCTTTCTTT. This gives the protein CASSRQLRNTEAFF.

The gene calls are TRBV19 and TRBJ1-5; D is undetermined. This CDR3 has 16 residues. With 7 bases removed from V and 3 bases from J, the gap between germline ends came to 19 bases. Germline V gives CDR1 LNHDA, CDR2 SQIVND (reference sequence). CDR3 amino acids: CASTLRATELNQPQHF. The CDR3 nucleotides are TGTGCCAGTACCCTTAGGGCTACAGAACTCAATCAGCCCCAGCATTTT.

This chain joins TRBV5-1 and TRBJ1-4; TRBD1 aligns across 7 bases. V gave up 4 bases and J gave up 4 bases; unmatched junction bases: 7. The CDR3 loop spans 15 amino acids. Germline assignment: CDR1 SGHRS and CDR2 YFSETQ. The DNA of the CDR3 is TGCGCCAGCAGCCCACGGGGGGACAGTAATGAAAAACTGTTTTTT. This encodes CASSPRGDSNEKLFF.

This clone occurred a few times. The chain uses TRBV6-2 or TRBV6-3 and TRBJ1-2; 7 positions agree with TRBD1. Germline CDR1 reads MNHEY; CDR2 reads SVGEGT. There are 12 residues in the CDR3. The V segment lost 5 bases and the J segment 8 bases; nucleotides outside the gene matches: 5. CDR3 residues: CASSTTGRGYTF. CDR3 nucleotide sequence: TGTGCCAGCAGTACGACAGGGAGAGGCTACACCTTC.

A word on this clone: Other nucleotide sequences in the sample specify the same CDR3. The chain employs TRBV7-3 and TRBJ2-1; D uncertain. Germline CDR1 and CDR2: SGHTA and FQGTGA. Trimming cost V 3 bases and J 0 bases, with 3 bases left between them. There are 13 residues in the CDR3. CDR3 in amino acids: CASSLSSYNEQFF. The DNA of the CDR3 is TGTGCCAGCAGCTTGAGCTCCTACAATGAGCAGTTCTTC. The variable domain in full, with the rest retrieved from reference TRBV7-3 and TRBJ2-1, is GAGVSQTPSNKVTEKGKYVELRCDPISGHTALYWYRQSLGQGPEFLIYFQGTGAADDSGLPNDRFFAVRPEGSVSTLKIQRTERGDSAVYLCASSLSSYNEQFFGPGTRLTVL.

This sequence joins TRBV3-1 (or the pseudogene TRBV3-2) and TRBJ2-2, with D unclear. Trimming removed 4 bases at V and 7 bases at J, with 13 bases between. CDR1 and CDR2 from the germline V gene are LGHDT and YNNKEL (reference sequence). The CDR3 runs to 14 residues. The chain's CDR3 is CASSLKEGYGELFF. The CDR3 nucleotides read TGTGCCAGCAGCCTAAAAGAAGGGTACGGGGAGCTGTTTTTT.

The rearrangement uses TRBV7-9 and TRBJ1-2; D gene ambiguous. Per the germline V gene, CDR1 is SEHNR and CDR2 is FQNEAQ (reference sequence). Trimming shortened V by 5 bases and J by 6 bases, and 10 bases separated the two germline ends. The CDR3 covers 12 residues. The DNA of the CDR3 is TGTGCCAGCAGCCCACTCGTAGATGGCTACACCTTC. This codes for CASSPLVDGYTF. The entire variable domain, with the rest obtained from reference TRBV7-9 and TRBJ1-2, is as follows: DTGVSQNPRHKITKRGQNVTFRCDPISEHNRLYWYRQTLGQGPEFLTYFQNEAQLEKSRLLSDRFSAERPKGSFSTLEIQRTEQGDSAMYLCASSPLVDGYTFGSGTRLTVV.

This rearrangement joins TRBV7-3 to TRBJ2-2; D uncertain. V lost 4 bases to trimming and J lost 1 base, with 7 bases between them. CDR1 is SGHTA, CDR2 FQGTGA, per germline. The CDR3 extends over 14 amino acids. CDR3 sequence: CASSSQQNTGELFF. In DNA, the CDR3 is TGTGCCAGCAGCTCGCAACAGAACACCGGGGAGCTGTTTTTT.

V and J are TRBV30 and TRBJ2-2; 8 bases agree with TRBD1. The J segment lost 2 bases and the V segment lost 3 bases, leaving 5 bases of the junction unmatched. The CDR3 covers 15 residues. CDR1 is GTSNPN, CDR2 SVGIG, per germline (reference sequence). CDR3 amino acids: CAWRRQGLNTGELFF. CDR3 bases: TGTGCCTGGAGAAGACAGGGGCTTAACACCGGGGAGCTGTTTTTT. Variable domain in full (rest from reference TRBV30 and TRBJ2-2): SQTIHQWPATLVQPVGSPLSLECTVEGTSNPNLYWYRQAAGRGLQLLFYSVGIGQISSEVPQNLSASRPQDRQFILSSKKLLLSDSGFYLCAWRRQGLNTGELFFGEGSRLTVL.

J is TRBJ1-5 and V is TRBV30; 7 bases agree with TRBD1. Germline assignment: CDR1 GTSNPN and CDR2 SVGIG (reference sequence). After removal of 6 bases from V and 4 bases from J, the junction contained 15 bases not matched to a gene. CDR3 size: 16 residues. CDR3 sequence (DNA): TGTGCCTGCACAAGGGGAACAGGGGTAGGAAATCAGCCCCAGCATTTT. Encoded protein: CACTRGTGVGNQPQHF.

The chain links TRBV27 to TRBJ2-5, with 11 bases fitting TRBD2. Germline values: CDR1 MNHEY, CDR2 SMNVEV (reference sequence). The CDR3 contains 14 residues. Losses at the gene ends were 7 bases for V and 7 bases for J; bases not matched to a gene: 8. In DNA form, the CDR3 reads TGTGCCAGCACCCTGACTAGCGGGGTCGGGACCCAGTACTTC. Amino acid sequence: CASTLTSGVGTQYF.

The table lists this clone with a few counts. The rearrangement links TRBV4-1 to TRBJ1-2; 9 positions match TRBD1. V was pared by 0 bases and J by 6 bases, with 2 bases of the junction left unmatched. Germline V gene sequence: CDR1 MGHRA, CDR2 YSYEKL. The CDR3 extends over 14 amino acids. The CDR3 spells CASSQERTGDGYTF. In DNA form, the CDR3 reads TGCGCCAGCAGCCAAGAAAGGACAGGGGATGGCTACACCTTC.

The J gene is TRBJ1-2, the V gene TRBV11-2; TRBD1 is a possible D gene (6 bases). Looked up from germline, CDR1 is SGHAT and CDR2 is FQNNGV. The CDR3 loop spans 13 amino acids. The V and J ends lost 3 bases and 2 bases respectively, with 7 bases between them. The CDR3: CASSLDSNYGYTF. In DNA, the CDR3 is TGTGCCAGCAGCTTGGACAGCAACTATGGCTACACCTTC.